This T cell receptor (beta chain) was sequenced during a study of blood T cell repertoires in COVID-19. Study context: Samples came from the United States, Italy and Spain, spanning acute and convalescent COVID-19.

The CDR3 sequence is 13 residues long. CDR1 and CDR2 from the germline V gene are SGHTS and YDEGEE. Trimming cost V 4 bases and J 3 bases, with 10 bases left between them. Assay: immunoSEQ multiplex PCR; the TCRdb copy retains only in-frame clones and omits some. The repertoire holds roughly 340,000 clones, 87% seen once, with more than 5% in the top ten. This receptor was identified in a woman between 45 and 60 years old with COVID-19, enrolled during active disease. Sequences were obtained from peripheral blood. This chain connects TRBV5-8 to TRBJ2-5; D possibly corresponds to TRBD1 (6 bases). The chain's CDR3 is CASSTRTEETQYF. The CDR3 nucleotides read TGTGCCAGCAGCACAAGGACAGAAGAGACCCAGTACTTC.